Presented here are 25 T cell receptor beta chains from one specimen sequenced in a study of T-cell memory formation after mild COVID-19. TCRdb redid the calling of the 5' RACE reads with MiXCR, one entry per CDR3 protein. Here the sample spans under 250,000 distinct CDR3 sequences, more than 8% being singletons. The sample consisted of PBMCs or a T cell subset sorted from them (not recorded which). These receptors all stem from a man between 18 and 29 years old who had mild COVID-19 (a few samples of this study predate the infection). Cell type and time point are not known.

This clonotype was counted at least ten times. The genes are TRBV5-1 and TRBJ2-3; 7 nucleotides match TRBD2. V dropped 3 bases and J dropped 0; count of bases not matched to a gene: 7. The CDR3 runs 16 residues. Germline CDR1 and CDR2: SGHRS and YFSETQ. The DNA for the CDR3 is TGCGCCAGCAGCTCCTCGGGGGGAACTAGCACAGATACGCAGTATTTT. Translated, it gives CASSSSGGTSTDTQYF.

The chain is built from TRBV6-6 and TRBJ1-2; 8 positions match TRBD1. The length of the CDR3 is 14 residues. Germline V lookup: CDR1 MNHNY, CDR2 SVGAGI (reference sequence). The ends lost 5 bases at V and 6 bases at J; junction bases unmatched: 8. The CDR3 spells CASSQNPTGDGYTF. The CDR3, as DNA: TGTGCCAGCAGTCAAAACCCGACAGGGGATGGCTACACCTTC.

This clonotype was seen at least ten times. The rearrangement uses TRBV24-1 and TRBJ2-1; D call uncertain. The CDR3 totals 12 residues. Trimming left V 2 bases short and J 2 bases short, with 0 bases between. Germline V gives CDR1 KGHDR, CDR2 SFDVKD. CDR3 nucleotide sequence: TGTGCCACCAGTGATTCCTACAATGAGCAGTTCTTC. Its protein product is CATSDSYNEQFF.

The rearrangement links TRBV4-3 to TRBJ2-5, with TRBD1 matching 10 bases. V was pared by 0 bases and J by 3 bases, with 7 bases of the junction left unmatched. CDR3 length: 17 residues. Germline V gene lookup returns CDR1 LGHNA and CDR2 YSLEER. In nucleotides, the CDR3 is TGCGCCAGCAGCCAAGAGCCTCCGGGACAGGGGAAAGAGACCCAGTACTTC. Residues: CASSQEPPGQGKETQYF.

This clonotype showed up just a few times. The chain couples TRBV7-2 to TRBJ2-3; possible D gene TRBD2, 5 bases. The CDR3 has 15 residues. V lost 1 base and J lost 4, with 12 bases in between. Per germline, CDR1 SGHTA and CDR2 FQGNSA. CDR3 in amino acids: CASSLGVRAADTQYF. CDR3 in DNA: TGTGCCAGCAGCTTAGGAGTGAGGGCCGCAGATACGCAGTATTTT.

This clonotype was counted only a few times. The chain is built from TRBV2 and TRBJ2-3; D unresolved. Trimming took off 6 bases at V and 9 bases at J, with 16 bases between the two ends. There are 13 residues in the CDR3. The germline V gene encodes CDR1 SNHLY and CDR2 FYNNEI. The CDR3 sequence: CASRPDGSRTQYF. CDR3 in DNA: TGTGCCAGCAGGCCCGACGGTTCACGGACGCAGTATTTT.

This clonotype appeared many times. The gene calls are TRBV7-9 and TRBJ2-7; D not resolved. V was cut by 6 bases and J by 0 bases, with 15 bases left in between. Germline V gene lookup returns CDR1 SEHNR and CDR2 FQNEAQ (reference sequence). The CDR3 spans 15 residues. CDR3 amino acids: CASRSAEWSSYEQYF. In nucleotides, the CDR3 is TGTGCCAGCAGGTCCGCGGAGTGGAGCTCCTACGAGCAGTACTTC.

This clonotype was recorded a few times. The gene calls are TRBV4-3 and TRBJ1-1; no reliable D call. Trimming pared 0 bases from V and 8 bases from J, leaving 13 bases between. The CDR3 runs 14 residues. Germline V gives CDR1 LGHNA, CDR2 YSLEER. CDR3 in amino acids: CASSQDGPAYEAFF. The CDR3 DNA follows: TGCGCCAGCAGCCAAGATGGGCCGGCTTACGAAGCTTTCTTT.

The rearrangement uses TRBV12-3 or TRBV12-4 and TRBJ1-4, with D unclear. Deletions cut 6 bases from V and 0 bases from J, with 17 bases between. CDR3 length: 17 residues. Here the CDR3 DNA reads TGTGCCAGCAGCCGATCGGGCCGGCGGGCAACTAATGAAAAACTGTTTTTT. Amino acids: CASSRSGRRATNEKLFF.

CDR3 loop: CASRNGLFYEQYV. DNA for the CDR3: TGTGCCAGCAGGAATGGACTTTTCTACGAGCAGTACGTC. The chain has TRBV6-2 or TRBV6-3 and TRBJ2-7; tentative D call: TRBD2 (5 bases). The germline CDR1 and CDR2 sequences are MNHEY and SVGEGT. V gave up 6 bases and J gave up 3 bases, with 12 bases separating them. CDR3 length equals 13 residues.

The chain couples TRBV7-2 to TRBJ1-1; maybe TRBD1 (6 bases). The CDR3 consists of 14 residues. The germline V and J ends were trimmed by 3 bases and 6 bases, with 14 bases remaining between them. The germline V gene has CDR1 SGHTA and CDR2 FQGNSA. CDR3 DNA: TGTGCCAGCAGCTTTTTCGGGGGCGAATCTGAAGCTTTCTTT. Translated: CASSFFGGESEAFF. The full variable domain, in which reference TRBV7-2 and TRBJ1-1 provide the parts outside the CDR3, is GAGVSQSPSNKVTEKGKDVELRCDPISGHTALYWYRQSLGQGLEFLIYFQGNSAPDKSGLPSDRFSAERTGGSVSTLTIQRTQQEDSAVYLCASSFFGGESEAFFGQGTRLTVV.

This clonotype has more than one count but fewer than ten. The chain carries TRBV4-3 and TRBJ1-5, with a weak D call TRBD1 (6 bases). V lost 0 bases and J lost 7, with 13 bases in between. This CDR3 region has 15 residues. The V gene's germline CDR1 is LGHNA and CDR2 YSLEER. This CDR3 is CASSQDSGRGQPQHF. The CDR3 bases are TGCGCCAGCAGCCAAGATAGCGGCAGGGGACAGCCCCAGCATTTT.

This clonotype was detected only a few times. V is TRBV6-6 and J is TRBJ2-3; 9 positions agree with TRBD1. This CDR3 comprises 15 residues. Germline loops: CDR1 MNHNY, CDR2 SVGAGI (reference sequence). Germline trimming cut 6 bases from V and 7 bases from J; bases unmatched to any gene: 11. The CDR3 here is CASRVPGTGRNTQYF. As DNA, the CDR3 is TGTGCCAGCAGAGTGCCCGGGACAGGGAGAAATACGCAGTATTTT.

This clonotype appeared many times. This chain connects TRBV5-1 to TRBJ1-5, with D hard to call. CDR3 size: 15 residues. CDR1 and CDR2 from the germline V gene are SGHRS and YFSETQ. V was trimmed by 4 bases and J by 0 bases, leaving 11 bases between them. In DNA, the CDR3 is TGCGCCAGCAGCGTCGGGGAGCATAGCAATCAGCCCCAGCATTTT. This gives the protein CASSVGEHSNQPQHF.

This chain joins TRBV20-1 and TRBJ1-1; D unclear. Germline assignment: CDR1 DFQATT and CDR2 SNEGSKA (reference sequence). V was trimmed by 0 bases and J by 1 base, leaving 12 bases between them. CDR3 size: 15 residues. The CDR3 spells CSARDPQERNTEAFF. CDR3 coding DNA: TGCAGTGCTAGAGATCCTCAGGAAAGGAACACTGAAGCTTTCTTT.

This clonotype showed up many times. The chain is built from TRBV7-9 and TRBJ2-2; D remains ambiguous. The CDR3 runs to 12 residues. V dropped 5 bases and J dropped 8 bases, with 9 bases sitting between them. Germline loops: CDR1 SEHNR, CDR2 FQNEAQ (reference sequence). Here the CDR3 reads CASSPRPGELFF. The CDR3, as DNA: TGTGCCAGCAGCCCTCGTCCGGGGGAGCTGTTTTTT.

This rearrangement joins TRBV7-9 to TRBJ2-3; maybe TRBD1 (5 bases). This CDR3 has 12 amino acids. The germline V gene encodes CDR1 SEHNR and CDR2 FQNEAQ (reference sequence). V was trimmed by 8 bases and J by 2 bases, leaving 8 bases between them. The CDR3 spells CASQGLTDTQYF. CDR3 nucleotide sequence: TGTGCCAGCCAGGGCCTCACAGATACGCAGTATTTT.

The chain carries TRBV7-2 and TRBJ1-5; a possible D gene is TRBD1 (5 bases). There are 15 residues in the CDR3. Trimming stripped 7 bases from V and 2 bases from J, with 15 bases between. Looked up from germline, CDR1 is SGHTA and CDR2 is FQGNSA. Here the CDR3 reads CASKPQGSGNQPQHF. The DNA for the CDR3 is TGTGCCAGCAAACCGCAGGGTTCGGGCAATCAGCCCCAGCATTTT.

J is TRBJ2-2 and V is TRBV7-9; 12 bases are shared with TRBD2. Germline V gene data show CDR1 as SEHNR and CDR2 as FQNEAQ (reference sequence). V gave up 5 bases and J gave up 3 bases; unmatched junction bases: 19. The CDR3 length is 21 residues. In DNA, the CDR3 is TGTGCCAGCAGCGGAGGACCCCCGGCTAGCGGGGGGGCCGTTCACACCGGGGAGCTGTTTTTT. It translates to CASSGGPPASGGAVHTGELFF. Combining the CDR3 with reference TRBV7-9 and TRBJ2-2 gives the whole variable domain DTGVSQNPRHKITKRGQNVTFRCDPISEHNRLYWYRQTLGQGPEFLTYFQNEAQLEKSRLLSDRFSAERPKGSFSTLEIQRTEQGDSAMYLCASSGGPPASGGAVHTGELFFGEGSRLTVL.

Many counts were recorded for this clonotype. CDR3 bases: TGCGCCAGCAGCCGGACAGGGGTTGAAGCTTTCTTT. This codes for CASSRTGVEAFF. The chain couples TRBV5-1 to TRBJ1-1; 9 bases line up with TRBD1. J was trimmed by 7 bases and V by 4 bases; bases with no gene match: 2. This CDR3 has 12 residues. Germline V CDR1 and CDR2: SGHRS, YFSETQ.

This clonotype was seen a few times. V usage is TRBV11-2 and J usage is TRBJ2-1; no definite D call. V was trimmed by 0 bases and J by 9 bases, leaving 9 bases between them. CDR1 and CDR2 (germline): SGHAT, FQNNGV. This CDR3 is built from 13 residues. The CDR3 loop reads CASSLDREGEQFF. The CDR3 DNA reads TGTGCCAGCAGCTTAGATAGGGAAGGTGAGCAGTTCTTC.

The CDR3 DNA sequence: TGTGCCAGCAGCGTAGGGGGACTAGCGGAAGAGACCCAGTACTTC. Residues: CASSVGGLAEETQYF. The genes are TRBV9 and TRBJ2-5; 11 bases are shared with TRBD2. This CDR3 is built from 15 residues. CDR1 and CDR2 (germline): SGDLS, YYNGEE. V was pared by 0 bases and J by 3 bases, with 1 base of the junction left unmatched.

The chain recombines TRBV4-2 with TRBJ2-5; 8 bases are a match to TRBD2. The CDR3 consists of 15 residues. Germline values: CDR1 LGHNA, CDR2 YNFKEQ. The V and J ends lost 1 base and 2 bases, in that order; junction bases with no gene match: 3. CDR3 amino acids: CASSQVTSGQETQYF. The CDR3 bases are TGTGCCAGCAGCCAAGTAACTAGCGGACAAGAGACCCAGTACTTC.

This clonotype was seen many times. The chain joins TRBV7-8 to TRBJ2-5; D ambiguous. The germline V gene has CDR1 SGHVS and CDR2 FQNEAQ. The CDR3 spans 13 residues. V lost 3 bases and J lost 2, with 7 bases in between. The CDR3 protein is CASSFGWQETQYF. The CDR3, as DNA: TGTGCCAGCAGCTTTGGTTGGCAAGAGACCCAGTACTTC. Variable domain in full (rest from reference TRBV7-8 and TRBJ2-5): GAGVSQSPRYKVAKRGQDVALRCDPISGHVSLFWYQQALGQGPEFLTYFQNEAQLDKSGLPSDRFFAERPEGSVSTLKIQRTQQEDSAVYLCASSFGWQETQYFGPGTRLLVL.

At least ten counts were recorded for this clonotype. The CDR3 protein is CASRKNRDGDTGELFF. CDR3 bases: TGTGCCAGCAGGAAAAACCGAGACGGCGACACCGGGGAGCTGTTTTTT. The chain links TRBV7-9 to TRBJ2-2; D unclear. Trimming cost V 6 bases and J 3 bases, with 17 bases left between them. This CDR3 comprises 16 residues. Per germline, CDR1 SEHNR and CDR2 FQNEAQ (reference sequence). The full variable domain, its missing parts supplied by reference TRBV7-9 and TRBJ2-2, is DTGVSQNPRHKITKRGQNVTFRCDPISEHNRLYWYRQTLGQGPEFLTYFQNEAQLEKSRLLSDRFSAERPKGSFSTLEIQRTEQGDSAMYLCASRKNRDGDTGELFFGEGSRLTVL.